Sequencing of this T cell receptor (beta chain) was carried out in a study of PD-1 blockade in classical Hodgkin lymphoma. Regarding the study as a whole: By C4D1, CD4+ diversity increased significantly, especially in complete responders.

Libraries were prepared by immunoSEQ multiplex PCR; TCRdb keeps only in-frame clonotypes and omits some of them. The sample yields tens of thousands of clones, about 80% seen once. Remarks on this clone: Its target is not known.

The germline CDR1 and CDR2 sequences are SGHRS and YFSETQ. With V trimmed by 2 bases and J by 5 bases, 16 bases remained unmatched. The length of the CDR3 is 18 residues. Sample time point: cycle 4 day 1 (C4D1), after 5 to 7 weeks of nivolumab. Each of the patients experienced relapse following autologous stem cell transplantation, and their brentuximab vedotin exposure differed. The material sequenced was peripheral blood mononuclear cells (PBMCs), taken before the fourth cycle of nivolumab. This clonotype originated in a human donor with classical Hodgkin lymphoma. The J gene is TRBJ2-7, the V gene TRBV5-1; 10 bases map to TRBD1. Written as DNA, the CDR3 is TGCGCCAGCAGCTTACGGGTCGTATCGGGACAGGGGAACCACGAGCAGTACTTC. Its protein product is CASSLRVVSGQGNHEQYF.